This is a list of T cell receptor beta chains from one sample in a study of blood T cell repertoires in COVID-19. Using immunoSEQ multiplex PCR, the repertoire was profiled, and TCRdb retains in-frame clones only, with some absent. Of 250,000 to 300,000 clones in the sample, 70% to 90% were seen once. The sample taken for sequencing was peripheral blood. The receptors here all came from a man between 18 and 29 years old with active or convalescent COVID-19. Each CDR3 is given with its conserved first and last residue. Fields, in order: CDR3 protein, CDR3 DNA, CDR3 length, D gene, V gene, clone size, J gene. The D gene is left open where the match is weak. Size tells how often a clone was seen (once, few, many) or the class of an expanded clone, and some rows leave it out.

CDR3aa: CASSLARWGRNTIYF
CDR3nt: TGTGCCAGCAGCTTAGCCCGGTGGGGGCGAAACACCATATATTTT
len: 15
d_gene: -
v_gene: TRBV11-2
abundance: -
j_gene: TRBJ1-3

CDR3aa: CATSRDSSQRAQHF
CDR3nt: TGTGCCACCAGCAGAGATAGTTCCCAGAGGGCCCAGCATTTT
len: 14
d_gene: -
v_gene: TRBV15
abundance: -
j_gene: TRBJ1-5

CDR3aa: CAWSETGFREQYF
CDR3nt: TGTGCCTGGAGTGAGACAGGTTTTCGCGAGCAGTACTTC
len: 13
d_gene: -
v_gene: TRBV30
abundance: -
j_gene: TRBJ2-7

CDR3aa: CASPAGKGEAFF
CDR3nt: TGTGCCAGCCCAGCAGGGAAAGGTGAAGCTTTCTTT
len: 12
d_gene: -
v_gene: TRBV21-1
abundance: -
j_gene: TRBJ1-1

CDR3aa: CASSQVSGASYEQYF
CDR3nt: TGTGCCAGCAGCCAAGTATCAGGGGCCTCCTACGAGCAGTACTTC
len: 15
d_gene: -
v_gene: TRBV3-1/TRBV3-2
abundance: -
j_gene: TRBJ2-7

CDR3aa: CASSQVGGGYNEQFF
CDR3nt: TGTGCCAGCAGCCAAGTTGGGGGGGGATACAATGAGCAGTTCTTC
len: 15
d_gene: TRBD2
v_gene: TRBV3-1/TRBV3-2
abundance: -
j_gene: TRBJ2-1

CDR3aa: CASTSGGNEQFF
CDR3nt: TGTGCCAGCACCTCAGGGGGCAATGAGCAGTTCTTC
len: 12
d_gene: TRBD1
v_gene: TRBV6-5
abundance: -
j_gene: TRBJ2-1

CDR3aa: CASRAGTGGHEQFF
CDR3nt: TGTGCCAGCAGAGCCGGGACAGGGGGCCATGAGCAGTTCTTC
len: 14
d_gene: TRBD1
v_gene: TRBV2
abundance: -
j_gene: TRBJ2-1

CDR3aa: CASSFIEGAGGTQYF
CDR3nt: TGTGCCAGCAGCTTTATTGAGGGAGCGGGTGGTACGCAGTATTTT
len: 15
d_gene: -
v_gene: TRBV11-3
abundance: -
j_gene: TRBJ2-3

CDR3aa: CASSRGQQETQYF
CDR3nt: TGTGCCAGCAGCCGAGGACAGCAAGAGACCCAGTACTTC
len: 13
d_gene: -
v_gene: TRBV13
abundance: once
j_gene: TRBJ2-5

CDR3aa: CASSDGDQPQHF
CDR3nt: TGTGCCAGCAGCGACGGAGATCAGCCCCAGCATTTT
len: 12
d_gene: -
v_gene: TRBV12-3/TRBV12-4
abundance: once
j_gene: TRBJ1-5

CDR3aa: CASSSFGEAYEQYF
CDR3nt: TGTGCCAGCAGCTCTTTCGGGGAGGCCTACGAGCAGTACTTC
len: 14
d_gene: -
v_gene: TRBV9
abundance: -
j_gene: TRBJ2-7

CDR3aa: CASSVGFSSYNEQFF
CDR3nt: TGTGCCAGCAGCGTAGGTTTTAGCTCCTACAATGAGCAGTTCTTC
len: 15
d_gene: -
v_gene: TRBV9
abundance: -
j_gene: TRBJ2-1

CDR3aa: CSVDGGGQETQYF
CDR3nt: TGCAGCGTTGATGGTGGAGGGCAAGAGACCCAGTACTTC
len: 13
d_gene: -
v_gene: TRBV29-1
abundance: once
j_gene: TRBJ2-5

CDR3aa: CASSELDPGTEAFF
CDR3nt: TGTGCCAGCAGTGAATTGGACCCGGGGACTGAAGCTTTCTTT
len: 14
d_gene: -
v_gene: TRBV25-1
abundance: -
j_gene: TRBJ1-1

CDR3aa: CASSLQGEETQYF
CDR3nt: TGTGCCAGCAGTTTACAGGGGGAAGAGACCCAGTACTTC
len: 13
d_gene: TRBD1
v_gene: TRBV27
abundance: -
j_gene: TRBJ2-5

CDR3aa: CASSLGTGWSSGNTIYF
CDR3nt: TGTGCCAGCAGCTTGGGGACAGGCTGGAGCTCTGGAAACACCATATATTTT
len: 17
d_gene: TRBD1
v_gene: TRBV5-4
abundance: -
j_gene: TRBJ1-3

CDR3aa: CASQGLPFVTDTQYF
CDR3nt: TGCGCCAGCCAGGGACTACCGTTCGTCACAGATACGCAGTATTTT
len: 15
d_gene: TRBD2
v_gene: TRBV10-2
abundance: -
j_gene: TRBJ2-3

CDR3aa: CASSPSLGSTEAFF
CDR3nt: TGTGCCAGCTCACCATCCCTGGGGAGCACTGAAGCTTTCTTT
len: 14
d_gene: -
v_gene: TRBV18
abundance: -
j_gene: TRBJ1-1

CDR3aa: CASSGTGEGNQPQHF
CDR3nt: TGTGCCAGTAGCGGTACAGGGGAGGGCAATCAGCCCCAGCATTTT
len: 15
d_gene: TRBD1
v_gene: TRBV19
abundance: -
j_gene: TRBJ1-5

CDR3aa: CASSLAGREAGNEQFF
CDR3nt: TGTGCCAGCAGCTTAGCGGGCAGGGAGGCCGGCAATGAGCAGTTCTTC
len: 16
d_gene: -
v_gene: TRBV7-2
abundance: -
j_gene: TRBJ2-1

CDR3aa: CASSSRTSGGYNEQFF
CDR3nt: TGTGCCAGCAGCTCCCGGACTAGCGGGGGATACAATGAGCAGTTCTTC
len: 16
d_gene: TRBD2
v_gene: TRBV4-2
abundance: -
j_gene: TRBJ2-1

CDR3aa: CASRPGQNQETQYF
CDR3nt: TGTGCCAGCAGACCTGGACAGAACCAAGAGACCCAGTACTTC
len: 14
d_gene: -
v_gene: TRBV6-6
abundance: -
j_gene: TRBJ2-5